These T cell receptor beta chains were read from a single sample in a study of radiation and T cells in renal cell carcinoma. Here immunoSEQ multiplex PCR was the method, and the copy in TCRdb shows in-frame clones only, minus some. The profile shows some 150,000 clones, approximately 86% of them singletons. Sequencing used blood, obtained from a patient whose treatment included radiotherapy and nephrectomy. The origin of the receptors is a woman between 45 and 60 years old with renal cell carcinoma. CDR3s include the opening cysteine and the closing phenylalanine or tryptophan. A D gene is named only where the DNA matches it firmly. Not all rows give a size; the values are once, few, many and, for expanded clones, a class.

cdr3_length	j_call	d_call	v_call	clone_size	cdr3_nt	cdr3_aa
15	TRBJ1-2	.	TRBV7-2	.	TGTGCCAGCAGCCTAAGCGGGGTTCCTAACTATGGCTACACCTTC	CASSLSGVPNYGYTF
17	TRBJ2-6	.	TRBV19	.	TGTGCCAGCTCCCGGCCACAGTTAATCTCTGGGGCCAACGTCCTGACTTTC	CASSRPQLISGANVLTF
13	TRBJ1-1	.	TRBV2	.	TGTGCCAGCAAGATGGACAATGTCCCTGAAGCTTTCTTT	CASKMDNVPEAFF
13	TRBJ1-2	TRBD1	TRBV28	.	TGTGCCAGCAGTTCGGGACAGGGGCTTGGCTACACCTTC	CASSSGQGLGYTF
13	TRBJ2-6	.	TRBV7-9	.	TGTGCCAGCAGCACTTCTGGGGCCAACGTCCTGACTTTC	CASSTSGANVLTF
13	TRBJ1-2	.	TRBV6-5	.	TGTGCCAGCAGGCAACAGGGCCTCTATGGCTACACCTTC	CASRQQGLYGYTF
15	TRBJ2-5	TRBD1	TRBV5-1	.	TGCGCCAGCAGACTCGGGACAGGGGTGGGAGAGACCCAGTACTTC	CASRLGTGVGETQYF
13	TRBJ2-7	TRBD1	TRBV10-3	.	TGTGCCATCAGTGAAAGGGGGCTCTACGAGCAGTACTTC	CAISERGLYEQYF
13	TRBJ1-1	.	TRBV7-2	once	TGTGCCAGCTTTGGGCAGGGGAACACTGAAGCTTTCTTT	CASFGQGNTEAFF
13	TRBJ2-7	.	TRBV19	.	TGTGCCAGTAGTGCCGTTTTAGAATACGAGCAGTACTTC	CASSAVLEYEQYF
17	TRBJ2-3	TRBD2	TRBV15	few	TGTGCCACCAGCAGAGCGACTAGCGGGAGGGTCACAGATACGCAGTATTTT	CATSRATSGRVTDTQYF
14	TRBJ2-3	TRBD2	TRBV11-2	.	TGTGCCAGCAGCTTAGAGAGAGGACTAGCGGGGGGTTCTTTT	CASSLERGLAGGSF
15	TRBJ2-3	.	TRBV6-5	.	TGTGCCAGCAGTCGGAGCCAGGGGGGTACAGATACGCAGTATTTT	CASSRSQGGTDTQYF
16	TRBJ2-3	.	TRBV2	.	TGTGCCAGCAGCAGCATCTTGGGCGGACCCGCGGATACGCAGTATTTT	CASSSILGGPADTQYF